This is a list of T cell receptor beta chains from one sample in a study of cytomegalovirus exposure and HLA in healthy donors. The assay was immunoSEQ multiplex PCR, and TCRdb's table has in-frame clones only and misses some. The table records tens of thousands of clones, approximately 88% of them present only once. Source material: PBMCs. These receptors originate from a woman aged 18-35 years in good health and CMV-seropositive. CDR3s include the opening cysteine and the closing phenylalanine or tryptophan. The order of the fields is J gene, D gene, V gene, clone size, CDR3 DNA, CDR3 protein. The D gene is left open where the match is weak. Size tells how often a clone was seen (once, few, many) or the class of an expanded clone, and some rows leave it out.

j_gene: TRBJ1-5
d_gene: TRBD1
v_gene: TRBV15
abundance: few
CDR3nt: TGTGCCACCAGAAGAGGGGGCGAAGGCAATCAGCCCCAGCATTTT
CDR3aa: CATRRGGEGNQPQHF

j_gene: TRBJ2-7
d_gene: -
v_gene: TRBV7-2
abundance: -
CDR3nt: TGTGCCAGCAGCTTAGCGAGTCCCTCCTACGAGCAGTACTTC
CDR3aa: CASSLASPSYEQYF

j_gene: TRBJ1-1
d_gene: -
v_gene: TRBV9
abundance: -
CDR3nt: TGTGCCAGCACCCGCGGGATGGGGGACAACACTGAAGCTTTCTTT
CDR3aa: CASTRGMGDNTEAFF

j_gene: TRBJ1-1
d_gene: TRBD1
v_gene: TRBV6-5
abundance: -
CDR3nt: TGTGCCAGCAGTTACTCCCACAGGGGGAACACTGAAGCTTTCTTT
CDR3aa: CASSYSHRGNTEAFF

j_gene: TRBJ2-3
d_gene: -
v_gene: TRBV21-1
abundance: -
CDR3nt: TGTGCCAGCAGACGACTAGCGGGCACAGATACGCAGTATTTT
CDR3aa: CASRRLAGTDTQYF

j_gene: TRBJ1-6
d_gene: -
v_gene: TRBV4-3
abundance: once
CDR3nt: TGCGCCAGCAGCCAAGTTGGAGGATGGAATTCACCCCTCCACTTT
CDR3aa: CASSQVGGWNSPLHF

j_gene: TRBJ2-3
d_gene: -
v_gene: TRBV5-6
abundance: once
CDR3nt: TGTGCCAGCAGCCAACAGACAGTCGCAGATACGCAGTATTTT
CDR3aa: CASSQQTVADTQYF

j_gene: TRBJ2-7
d_gene: -
v_gene: TRBV28
abundance: many
CDR3nt: TGTGCCAGCTATACGAGCTCCTACGAGCAGTACTTC
CDR3aa: CASYTSSYEQYF

j_gene: TRBJ1-6
d_gene: -
v_gene: TRBV6-6
abundance: -
CDR3nt: TGTGCCAGCAGTTACTTGCGGGATTCTAATTCACCCCTCCACTTT
CDR3aa: CASSYLRDSNSPLHF

j_gene: TRBJ1-1
d_gene: -
v_gene: TRBV6-5
abundance: -
CDR3nt: TGTGCCAGCAGTTACACTCAGGGGACTGAAGCTTTCTTT
CDR3aa: CASSYTQGTEAFF

j_gene: TRBJ2-7
d_gene: -
v_gene: TRBV7-9
abundance: -
CDR3nt: TGTGCCAGCAGCTGGACACTATCCTACGAGCAGTACTTC
CDR3aa: CASSWTLSYEQYF

j_gene: TRBJ2-2
d_gene: TRBD2
v_gene: TRBV11-3
abundance: -
CDR3nt: TGTGCCAGCAGCTTAACCCCGGGACTAGCTGCCCCCGGTGCCGGGGAGCTGTTTTTT
CDR3aa: CASSLTPGLAAPGAGELFF

j_gene: TRBJ1-6
d_gene: -
v_gene: TRBV6-5
abundance: -
CDR3nt: TGTGCCAGCAGCACACAGGGCCCTAATTCACCCCTCCACTTT
CDR3aa: CASSTQGPNSPLHF

j_gene: TRBJ2-7
d_gene: TRBD2
v_gene: TRBV20-1
abundance: -
CDR3nt: TGCAGTGCAAGGGGCCCGGGACTAGAGTCCTTC
CDR3aa: CSARGPGLESF

j_gene: TRBJ2-1
d_gene: -
v_gene: TRBV7-8
abundance: -
CDR3nt: TGTGCCAGCAGCTCACTGACTTGGCGGGGCTACAATGAGCAGTTCTTC
CDR3aa: CASSSLTWRGYNEQFF

j_gene: TRBJ1-2
d_gene: -
v_gene: TRBV28
abundance: few
CDR3nt: TGTGCCAGCAGTCAGGTCGGCTTGACAATTAACTATGGCTACACCTTC
CDR3aa: CASSQVGLTINYGYTF

j_gene: TRBJ1-1
d_gene: -
v_gene: TRBV7-2
abundance: -
CDR3nt: TGTGCCAGCAGCTTAGTGGGGGGTCGGGGGAACACTGAAGCTTTCTTT
CDR3aa: CASSLVGGRGNTEAFF

j_gene: TRBJ1-2
d_gene: TRBD1
v_gene: TRBV11-2
abundance: -
CDR3nt: TGTGCCAGCAGCTTAGATCGGACAGGCTATGGCTACACCTTC
CDR3aa: CASSLDRTGYGYTF

j_gene: TRBJ2-2
d_gene: TRBD2
v_gene: TRBV28
abundance: -
CDR3nt: TGTGCCAGCAGTACCTGGACTAGCGGGGAAGCCGGGGAGCTGTTTTTT
CDR3aa: CASSTWTSGEAGELFF

j_gene: TRBJ1-6
d_gene: -
v_gene: TRBV2
abundance: -
CDR3nt: TGTGCCAGCAACCAGGGCAGTGGGAATTCACCCCTCCACTTT
CDR3aa: CASNQGSGNSPLHF

j_gene: TRBJ2-7
d_gene: TRBD1
v_gene: TRBV28
abundance: -
CDR3nt: TGTGCCAGCAGCGACAGGGGCTACGAGCAGTACTTC
CDR3aa: CASSDRGYEQYF

j_gene: TRBJ1-5
d_gene: -
v_gene: TRBV30
abundance: once
CDR3nt: TGTGCCTGGAGCCCCCTGGACGGGGGCAATCAGCCCCAGCATTTT
CDR3aa: CAWSPLDGGNQPQHF

j_gene: TRBJ2-1
d_gene: -
v_gene: TRBV2
abundance: -
CDR3nt: TGTGCCAGCAGCTTCAGTGACAATGAGCAGTTCTTC
CDR3aa: CASSFSDNEQFF

j_gene: TRBJ1-2
d_gene: TRBD1
v_gene: TRBV5-6
abundance: -
CDR3nt: TGTGCCAGCAGCTTCGGACAGGGAGAAAAAGGCTACACCTTC
CDR3aa: CASSFGQGEKGYTF

j_gene: TRBJ2-7
d_gene: -
v_gene: TRBV7-9
abundance: -
CDR3nt: TGTGCCAGCAGCACCCCGGGACAACAACCCTACGAGCAGTACTTC
CDR3aa: CASSTPGQQPYEQYF

j_gene: TRBJ2-3
d_gene: -
v_gene: TRBV9
abundance: -
CDR3nt: TGTGCCAGCAGCGTCGGGGGAACCACAGATACGCAGTATTTT
CDR3aa: CASSVGGTTDTQYF

j_gene: TRBJ1-2
d_gene: TRBD1
v_gene: TRBV7-8
abundance: -
CDR3nt: TGTGCCAGCAGCACAGAACAGGGGGCTCTTGGCTACACCTTC
CDR3aa: CASSTEQGALGYTF

j_gene: TRBJ2-3
d_gene: -
v_gene: TRBV10-1
abundance: -
CDR3nt: TGCGCCAGCACTAACAGGGTTGGGGATACGCAGTATTTT
CDR3aa: CASTNRVGDTQYF

j_gene: TRBJ2-5
d_gene: -
v_gene: TRBV6-1
abundance: -
CDR3nt: TGTGCCAGCAGTGAAATTCTAACCCCACCCCAAGAGACCCAGTACTTC
CDR3aa: CASSEILTPPQETQYF